The 12 T cell receptor beta chains in this list originate from one sample, sequenced in a study of T-cell reconstitution after alpha-beta-depleted transplantation in children. Study results and limitations: Once a year had passed after transplant, T-cell counts and diversity came mostly from newly produced T cells.

This sample's TCRbeta library carried unique molecular identifier barcodes. TCRdb called the PCR reads again in MiXCR, with one record for every CDR3 protein. The sample has hundreds of thousands of distinct CDR3 sequences; roughly 7.8% are singletons. No antigen is known for these receptors. This sample comprised peripheral blood, obtained 360 days after TCRalphabeta/CD19-depleted stem cell transplant. These TCRs come from a female patient aged 2-9 years who had a stem cell transplant for Fanconi anemia, so the T cells may come from the graft donor.

This clonotype was observed many times. The chain uses TRBV5-1 and TRBJ1-4; D is unresolved. The CDR3 is 14 residues long. Trimming stripped 7 bases from V and 5 bases from J, with 15 bases between. Germline V lookup: CDR1 SGHRS, CDR2 YFSETQ. CDR3 sequence: CASSRLPSNEKLFF. The DNA for the CDR3 is TGCGCCAGCTCAAGACTGCCCTCAAATGAAAAACTGTTTTTT.

This clonotype occurred a few times. This chain joins TRBV11-3 and TRBJ2-2; D is unclear. Trimming took off 4 bases at V and 7 bases at J, with 7 bases between the two ends. This CDR3 contains 12 residues. Germline loops: CDR1 SGHNT, CDR2 YENEEA. The CDR3 is CASSSWGGELFF. CDR3 sequence (DNA): TGTGCCAGCAGCTCTTGGGGCGGGGAGCTGTTTTTT.

With regard to this clonotype: A much larger clone differs from this one at a single base, so this may be a read error. The chain carries TRBV20-1 and TRBJ2-1; tentatively, D is TRBD2 (6 bases). The CDR3 has 16 amino acids. CDR1 is DFQATT and CDR2 is SNEGSKA in the germline V gene (reference sequence). CDR3 in amino acids: CCASSPGAGASNEQFF. The CDR3 DNA follows: TGCTGTGCTAGTAGCCCGGGAGCAGGAGCTTCGAATGAGCAGTTCTTC.

The chain combines TRBV20-1 with TRBJ1-2, with D tentatively TRBD1 (6 bases). Germline V gives CDR1 DFQATT, CDR2 SNEGSKA (reference sequence). The V gene lost 5 bases and the J gene lost 4 bases, with 11 bases spanning the gap. The CDR3 has 12 residues. The chain's CDR3 is CSALQGSYGYTF. The CDR3 coding sequence is TGCAGTGCTCTACAGGGTTCCTATGGCTACACCTTC.

On this clonotype: Given a much more abundant clone one base away, this may be a read error. The chain recombines TRBV5-1 with TRBJ2-1; 7 nucleotides align to TRBD1. Trimming at V came to 4 bases and at J to 5 bases, leaving 15 bases not matched to a gene. In germline, CDR1 is SGHRS, CDR2 YFSETQ. The CDR3 runs 17 residues. Written as DNA, the CDR3 is TGCGCCAGCAGCCTTAGACAGGGAGCGATATCCCACAATGAGCAGTTCTTC. Translating gives CASSLRQGAISHNEQFF.

This clonotype was observed at least ten times. This sequence joins TRBV4-2 and TRBJ2-3; 8 nucleotides align to TRBD2. The germline CDR1 and CDR2 sequences are LGHNA and YNFKEQ. The CDR3 has 19 amino acids. Germline trimming cut 0 bases from V and 0 bases from J; bases unmatched to any gene: 11. The CDR3 nucleotides are TGTGCCAGCAGCCAAGAAGCGACTAGCGCCGAGTTGAGCACAGATACGCAGTATTTT. Translating it yields CASSQEATSAELSTDTQYF.

This clonotype has at least ten counts. The V and J genes are TRBV27 and TRBJ1-5; D not resolved. CDR3 length equals 14 residues. V was trimmed by 1 base and J by 0 bases, leaving 4 bases between them. Per the germline V gene, CDR1 is MNHEY and CDR2 is SMNVEV (reference sequence). As DNA, the CDR3 is TGTGCCAGCAGTTTATACCATAGCAATCAGCCCCAGCATTTT. Translating it yields CASSLYHSNQPQHF.

There are many counts of this clonotype. The V gene is TRBV6-5, the J gene TRBJ1-6, with 7 nucleotides matching TRBD1. V dropped 2 bases and J dropped 7; count of bases not matched to a gene: 5. Germline V gene data show CDR1 as MNHEY and CDR2 as SVGAGI. The CDR3 covers 15 residues. The DNA for the CDR3 is TGTGCCAGCAGTTACCGCCTGACAGGGAATTCACCCCTCCACTTT. It is translated as CASSYRLTGNSPLHF.

The chain uses TRBV30 and TRBJ2-7, with D possibly TRBD2 on 5 matching bases. The CDR3 is made up of 16 amino acids. The V gene lost 3 bases and the J gene lost 0 bases, with 18 bases spanning the gap. From germline, CDR1 is GTSNPN and CDR2 SVGIG (reference sequence). The CDR3 spells CAWSSRKDGSSYEQYF. CDR3 sequence (DNA): TGTGCCTGGAGCAGTCGAAAAGATGGGAGCTCCTACGAGCAGTACTTC.

This clonotype was seen many times. This chain joins TRBV29-1 and TRBJ2-2; D possibly matches TRBD1 or TRBD2 (6 bases each). The CDR3 length is 17 residues. Germline V gene lookup returns CDR1 SQVTM and CDR2 ANQGSEA. V shed 7 bases and J shed 5 bases, with 26 bases lying between them. The chain's CDR3 is CSARSLIRGQGTGELFF. CDR3 nucleotide sequence: TGCAGCGCTCGGAGCCTTATCCGGGGGCAGGGAACCGGGGAGCTGTTTTTT.

The chain is built from TRBV6-5 and TRBJ2-7; D unresolved. Trimming removed 0 bases at V and 1 base at J, with 13 bases between. This CDR3 region has 16 residues. Germline CDR1 MNHEY, CDR2 SVGAGI. CDR3 nucleotide sequence: TGTGCCAGCAGTTACTCGATTGCAGGAAAATCCTACGAGCAGTACTTC. Translating it yields CASSYSIAGKSYEQYF.

At least ten counts were recorded for this clonotype. The chain recombines TRBV7-9 with TRBJ1-2, with TRBD1 as a possible D gene (6 bases). V was pared by 9 bases and J by 4 bases, with 18 bases between. Germline values: CDR1 SEHNR, CDR2 FQNEAQ (reference sequence). The CDR3 covers 14 residues. The CDR3, as DNA: TGTGCCAGTGAAAACAGGGATTGGGTCTATGGCTACACCTTC. Translating gives CASENRDWVYGYTF.